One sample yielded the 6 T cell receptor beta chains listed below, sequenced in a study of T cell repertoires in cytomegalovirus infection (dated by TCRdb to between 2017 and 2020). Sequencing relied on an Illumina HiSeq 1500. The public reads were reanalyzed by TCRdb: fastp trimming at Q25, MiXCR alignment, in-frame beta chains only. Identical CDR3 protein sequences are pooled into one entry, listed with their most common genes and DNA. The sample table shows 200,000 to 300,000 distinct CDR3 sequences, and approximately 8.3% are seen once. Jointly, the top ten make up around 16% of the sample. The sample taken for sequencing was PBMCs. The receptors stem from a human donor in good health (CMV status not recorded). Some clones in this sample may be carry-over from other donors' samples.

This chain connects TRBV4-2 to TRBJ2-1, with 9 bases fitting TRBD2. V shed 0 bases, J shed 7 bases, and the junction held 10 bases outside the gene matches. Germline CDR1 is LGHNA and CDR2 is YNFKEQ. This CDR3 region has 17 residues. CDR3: CASSQDGGGGAANEQFF. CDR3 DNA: TGTGCCAGCAGCCAAGATGGGGGCGGGGGGGCTGCGAATGAGCAGTTCTTC.

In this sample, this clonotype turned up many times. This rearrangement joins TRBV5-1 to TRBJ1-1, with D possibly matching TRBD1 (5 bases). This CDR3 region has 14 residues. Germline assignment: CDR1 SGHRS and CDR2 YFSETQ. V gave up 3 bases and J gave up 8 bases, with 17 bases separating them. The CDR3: CASSSAGSSREAFF. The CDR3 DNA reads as TGCGCCAGCAGCTCTGCAGGGTCGAGTAGGGAAGCTTTCTTT.

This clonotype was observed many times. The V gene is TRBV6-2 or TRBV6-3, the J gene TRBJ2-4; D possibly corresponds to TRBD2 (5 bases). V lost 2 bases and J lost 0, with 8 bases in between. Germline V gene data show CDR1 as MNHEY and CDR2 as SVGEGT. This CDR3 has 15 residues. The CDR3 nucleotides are TGTGCCAGCAGTTACCTCGGGATAGCCAAAAACATTCAGTACTTC. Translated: CASSYLGIAKNIQYF.

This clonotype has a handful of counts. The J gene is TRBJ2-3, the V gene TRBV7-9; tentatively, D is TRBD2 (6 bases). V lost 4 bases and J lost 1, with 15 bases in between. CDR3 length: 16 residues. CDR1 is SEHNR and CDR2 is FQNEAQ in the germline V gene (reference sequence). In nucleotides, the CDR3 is TGTGCCAGCAGCTCGGTGGCGGGGACCGGCACAGATACGCAGTATTTT. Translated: CASSSVAGTGTDTQYF.

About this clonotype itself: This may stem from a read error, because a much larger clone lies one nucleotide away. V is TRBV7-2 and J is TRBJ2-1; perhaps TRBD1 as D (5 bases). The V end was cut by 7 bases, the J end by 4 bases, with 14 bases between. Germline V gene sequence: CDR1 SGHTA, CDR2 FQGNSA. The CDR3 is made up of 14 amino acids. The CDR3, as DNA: TGTGCCAGCAACCCCAGGCAGGGATACAATGAGCAGTTCTTC. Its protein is CASNPRQGYNEQFF.

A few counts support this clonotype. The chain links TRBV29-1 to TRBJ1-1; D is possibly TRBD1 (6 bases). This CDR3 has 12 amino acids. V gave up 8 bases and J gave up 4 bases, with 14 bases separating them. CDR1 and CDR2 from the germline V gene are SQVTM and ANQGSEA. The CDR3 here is CSIQGSGTEAFF. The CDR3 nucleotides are TGCAGCATCCAGGGGTCTGGCACTGAAGCTTTCTTT.